A selection of T cell receptor beta chains follows, all from one sample in a study of blood T cell repertoires in COVID-19. Clones were read by immunoSEQ multiplex PCR, and TCRdb kept only the in-frame ones, dropping some. This sample has some 260,000 clones, with 88% found just once. Sequencing was performed on peripheral blood. The receptors shown here come from a man older than 75 with acute or convalescent COVID-19. The CDR3 runs from the conserved cysteine through the conserved F or W. The order of the fields is J gene, clone size, CDR3 length, D gene, V gene, CDR3 protein, CDR3 DNA. The D gene is left open where the match is weak. Size values are once, few and many counts, or a class for expanded clones, and some rows have none.

j_gene: TRBJ2-1
abundance: NA
len: 13
d_gene: NA
v_gene: TRBV6-5
CDR3aa: CASSYGGYNEQFF
CDR3nt: TGTGCCAGCAGTTACGGGGGGTACAATGAGCAGTTCTTC

j_gene: TRBJ2-7
abundance: once
len: 16
d_gene: TRBD2
v_gene: TRBV4-1
CDR3aa: CASSQDFSGSSYEQYF
CDR3nt: TGCGCCAGCAGCCAAGACTTTAGCGGGAGCTCCTACGAGCAGTACTTC

j_gene: TRBJ1-1
abundance: NA
len: 11
d_gene: TRBD1
v_gene: TRBV5-1
CDR3aa: CASSIGTVAFF
CDR3nt: TGCGCCAGCAGCATCGGGACAGTAGCTTTCTTT

j_gene: TRBJ2-1
abundance: NA
len: 15
d_gene: NA
v_gene: TRBV27
CDR3aa: CASSMDTDSYNEQFF
CDR3nt: TGTGCCAGCAGTATGGACACGGACTCCTACAATGAGCAGTTCTTC

j_gene: TRBJ2-7
abundance: NA
len: 15
d_gene: TRBD2
v_gene: TRBV7-9
CDR3aa: CASSRGREASYEQYF
CDR3nt: TGTGCCAGCAGCAGGGGACGGGAGGCATCCTACGAGCAGTACTTC

j_gene: TRBJ2-3
abundance: NA
len: 15
d_gene: NA
v_gene: TRBV5-1
CDR3aa: CASSLGRARTDTQYF
CDR3nt: TGCGCCAGCAGCTTGGGCAGGGCACGCACAGATACGCAGTATTTT

j_gene: TRBJ2-3
abundance: NA
len: 12
d_gene: NA
v_gene: TRBV19
CDR3aa: CASSPYTDTQYF
CDR3nt: TGTGCCAGTAGTCCTTACACAGATACGCAGTATTTT

j_gene: TRBJ2-5
abundance: NA
len: 14
d_gene: NA
v_gene: TRBV12-5
CDR3aa: CASGLGGRAETQYF
CDR3nt: TGTGCTAGTGGTTTGGGGGGCAGGGCAGAGACCCAGTACTTC

j_gene: TRBJ2-4
abundance: NA
len: 14
d_gene: NA
v_gene: TRBV4-2
CDR3aa: CASSQAGVKNIQYF
CDR3nt: TGTGCCAGCAGCCAAGCGGGGGTCAAAAACATTCAGTACTTC

j_gene: TRBJ1-1
abundance: NA
len: 14
d_gene: NA
v_gene: TRBV9
CDR3aa: CASSAGLPNTEAFF
CDR3nt: TGTGCCAGCAGCGCGGGACTGCCGAACACTGAAGCTTTCTTT

j_gene: TRBJ2-5
abundance: NA
len: 16
d_gene: TRBD1
v_gene: TRBV5-8
CDR3aa: CASSLPGTGGAETQYF
CDR3nt: TGTGCCAGCAGCTTGCCCGGGACAGGGGGCGCGGAGACCCAGTACTTC

j_gene: TRBJ2-7
abundance: NA
len: 15
d_gene: TRBD2
v_gene: TRBV19
CDR3aa: CASSISSGVPYEQYF
CDR3nt: TGTGCCAGTAGTATATCTAGCGGGGTGCCCTACGAGCAGTACTTC

j_gene: TRBJ1-2
abundance: once
len: 15
d_gene: TRBD1
v_gene: TRBV7-2
CDR3aa: CASSAQGAPYYGYTF
CDR3nt: TGTGCCAGCAGCGCCCAGGGGGCTCCTTACTATGGCTACACCTTC

j_gene: TRBJ1-1
abundance: NA
len: 15
d_gene: NA
v_gene: TRBV10-3
CDR3aa: CAIRLTDEGNTEAFF
CDR3nt: TGTGCCATCAGATTAACGGATGAGGGAAACACTGAAGCTTTCTTT

j_gene: TRBJ2-7
abundance: NA
len: 14
d_gene: TRBD1
v_gene: TRBV6-2/TRBV6-3
CDR3aa: CASSPGQGASEQYF
CDR3nt: TGTGCCAGCAGTCCGGGACAGGGGGCCTCCGAGCAGTACTTC

j_gene: TRBJ2-3
abundance: NA
len: 15
d_gene: TRBD2
v_gene: TRBV19
CDR3aa: CASSSGGGPWDTQYF
CDR3nt: TGTGCCAGTAGTAGCGGCGGGGGGCCATGGGATACGCAGTATTTT

j_gene: TRBJ2-2
abundance: NA
len: 16
d_gene: TRBD2
v_gene: TRBV7-2
CDR3aa: CASSLLAAANTGELFF
CDR3nt: TGTGCCAGCAGCCTACTAGCGGCAGCCAACACCGGGGAGCTGTTTTTT

j_gene: TRBJ2-1
abundance: NA
len: 15
d_gene: TRBD1
v_gene: TRBV18
CDR3aa: CASSTMGQPNNEQFF
CDR3nt: TGTGCCAGCTCAACGATGGGACAGCCAAACAATGAGCAGTTCTTC

j_gene: TRBJ2-7
abundance: NA
len: 14
d_gene: NA
v_gene: TRBV3-1/TRBV3-2
CDR3aa: CASSQDRSSYEQYF
CDR3nt: TGTGCCAGCAGCCAAGATCGTAGTTCCTACGAGCAGTACTTC

j_gene: TRBJ2-2
abundance: NA
len: 15
d_gene: TRBD2
v_gene: TRBV7-8
CDR3aa: CASSWTSGGSGELFF
CDR3nt: TGTGCCAGCAGCTGGACTAGCGGGGGGTCCGGGGAGCTGTTTTTT

j_gene: TRBJ1-1
abundance: NA
len: 13
d_gene: TRBD1
v_gene: TRBV10-3
CDR3aa: CAISQTGGTEAFF
CDR3nt: TGTGCCATCAGTCAGACAGGGGGAACTGAAGCTTTCTTT

j_gene: TRBJ2-7
abundance: NA
len: 14
d_gene: NA
v_gene: TRBV5-1
CDR3aa: CASSFGQSSYEQYF
CDR3nt: TGCGCCAGCAGCTTTGGACAGAGCTCCTACGAGCAGTACTTC

j_gene: TRBJ1-2
abundance: NA
len: 15
d_gene: NA
v_gene: TRBV6-5
CDR3aa: CASSYSAGIDYGYTF
CDR3nt: TGTGCCAGCAGTTACTCGGCAGGGATAGACTATGGCTACACCTTC

j_gene: TRBJ1-1
abundance: NA
len: 14
d_gene: NA
v_gene: TRBV10-2
CDR3aa: CASRWEGLSGEAFF
CDR3nt: TGCGCCAGCAGGTGGGAGGGACTAAGCGGTGAAGCTTTCTTT